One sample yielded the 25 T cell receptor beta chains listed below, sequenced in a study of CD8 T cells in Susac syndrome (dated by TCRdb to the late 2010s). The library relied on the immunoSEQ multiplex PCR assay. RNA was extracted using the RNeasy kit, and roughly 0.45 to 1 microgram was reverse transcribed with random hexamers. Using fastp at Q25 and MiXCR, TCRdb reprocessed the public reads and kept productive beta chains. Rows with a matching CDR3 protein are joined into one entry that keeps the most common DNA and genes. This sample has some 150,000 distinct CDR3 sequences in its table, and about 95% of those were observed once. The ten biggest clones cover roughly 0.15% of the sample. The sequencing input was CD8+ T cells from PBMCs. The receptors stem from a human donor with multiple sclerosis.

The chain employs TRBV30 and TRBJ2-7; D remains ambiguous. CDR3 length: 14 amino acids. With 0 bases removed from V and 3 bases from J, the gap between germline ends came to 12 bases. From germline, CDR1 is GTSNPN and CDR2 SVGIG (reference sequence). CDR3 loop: CAWSVPPAGYEQYF. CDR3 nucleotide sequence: TGTGCCTGGAGTGTACCTCCTGCAGGCTACGAGCAGTACTTC.

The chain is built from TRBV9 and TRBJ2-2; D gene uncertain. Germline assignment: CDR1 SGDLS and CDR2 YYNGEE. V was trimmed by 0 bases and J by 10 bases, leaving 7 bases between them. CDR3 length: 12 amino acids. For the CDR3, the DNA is TGTGCCAGCAGCGTAGCCGGGTTGGAGCTGTTTTTT. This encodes CASSVAGLELFF.

The CDR3 here is CASSDRNSNQPQHF. For the CDR3, the DNA is TGTGCCAGCAGTGACCGGAATAGCAATCAGCCCCAGCATTTT. This rearrangement joins TRBV2 to TRBJ1-5; D not resolved. Germline CDR1 reads SNHLY; CDR2 reads FYNNEI. The germline V and J ends were trimmed by 3 bases and 0 bases, with 6 bases remaining between them. The CDR3 is made up of 14 amino acids.

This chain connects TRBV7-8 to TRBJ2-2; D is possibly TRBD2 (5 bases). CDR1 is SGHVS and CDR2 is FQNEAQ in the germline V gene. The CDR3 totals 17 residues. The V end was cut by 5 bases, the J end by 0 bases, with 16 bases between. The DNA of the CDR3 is TGTGCCAGCAGCATCCTCCCGGGAACACCGAACACCGGGGAGCTGTTTTTT. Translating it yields CASSILPGTPNTGELFF.

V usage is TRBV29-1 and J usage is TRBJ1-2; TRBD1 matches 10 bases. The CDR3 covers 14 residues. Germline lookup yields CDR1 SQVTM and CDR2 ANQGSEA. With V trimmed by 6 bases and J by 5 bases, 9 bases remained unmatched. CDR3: CSVADRGLEYGYTF. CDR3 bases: TGCAGCGTCGCGGACAGGGGGTTGGAATATGGCTACACCTTC.

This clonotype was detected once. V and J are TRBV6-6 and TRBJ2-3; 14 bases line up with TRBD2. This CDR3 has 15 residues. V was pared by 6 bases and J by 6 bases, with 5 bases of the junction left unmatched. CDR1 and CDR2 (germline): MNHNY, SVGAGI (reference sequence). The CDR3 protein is CASSPTSGGADTQYF. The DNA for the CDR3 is TGTGCCAGCAGCCCGACTAGCGGGGGGGCTGATACGCAGTATTTT.

This CDR3 reads CAWSVDRGQFF. The CDR3 nucleotides are TGTGCCTGGAGTGTAGACAGAGGGCAGTTCTTC. The chain joins TRBV30 to TRBJ2-1, with D possibly being TRBD1 (5 bases). V gave up 0 bases and J gave up 12 bases, with 9 bases separating them. CDR1 and CDR2 from the germline V gene are GTSNPN and SVGIG (reference sequence). This CDR3 spans 11 amino acids.

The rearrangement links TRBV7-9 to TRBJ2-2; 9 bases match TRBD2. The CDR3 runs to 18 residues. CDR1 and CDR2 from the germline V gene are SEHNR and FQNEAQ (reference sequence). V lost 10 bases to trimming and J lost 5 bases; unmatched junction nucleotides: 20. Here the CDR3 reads CAIPSERGASRWTGELFF. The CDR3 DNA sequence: TGTGCCATTCCCTCAGAGCGGGGGGCATCTCGATGGACCGGGGAGCTGTTTTTT.

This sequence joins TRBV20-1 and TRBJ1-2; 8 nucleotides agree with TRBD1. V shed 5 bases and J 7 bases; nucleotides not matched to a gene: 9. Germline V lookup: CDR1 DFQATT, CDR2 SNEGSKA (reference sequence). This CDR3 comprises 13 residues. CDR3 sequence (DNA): TGCAGTGCTCCGCGACAGGGGATTGGTGGCTACACCTTC. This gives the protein CSAPRQGIGGYTF.

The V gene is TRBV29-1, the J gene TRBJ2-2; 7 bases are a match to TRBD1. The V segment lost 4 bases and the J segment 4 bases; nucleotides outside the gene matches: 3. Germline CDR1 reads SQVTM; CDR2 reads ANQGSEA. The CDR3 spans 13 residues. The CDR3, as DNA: TGCAGCGTTGTGGCAGGGGGCACCGGGGAGCTGTTTTTT. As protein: CSVVAGGTGELFF.

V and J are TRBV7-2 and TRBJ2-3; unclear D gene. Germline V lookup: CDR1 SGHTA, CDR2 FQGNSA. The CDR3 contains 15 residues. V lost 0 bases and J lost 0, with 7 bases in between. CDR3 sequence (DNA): TGTGCCAGCAGCTTAGCGGGGTCTAGCACAGATACGCAGTATTTT. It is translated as CASSLAGSSTDTQYF.

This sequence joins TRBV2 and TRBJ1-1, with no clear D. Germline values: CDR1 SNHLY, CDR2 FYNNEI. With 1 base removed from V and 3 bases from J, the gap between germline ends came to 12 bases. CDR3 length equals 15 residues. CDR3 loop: CASSEGWVGYTEAFF. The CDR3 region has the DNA TGTGCCAGCAGTGAAGGCTGGGTAGGGTACACTGAAGCTTTCTTT.

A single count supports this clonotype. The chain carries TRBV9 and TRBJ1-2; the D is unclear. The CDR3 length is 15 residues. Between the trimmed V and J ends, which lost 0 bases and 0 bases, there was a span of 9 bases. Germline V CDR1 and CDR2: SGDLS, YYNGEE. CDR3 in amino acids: CASSVAVSANYGYTF. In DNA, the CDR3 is TGTGCCAGCAGCGTAGCGGTGTCCGCTAACTATGGCTACACCTTC.

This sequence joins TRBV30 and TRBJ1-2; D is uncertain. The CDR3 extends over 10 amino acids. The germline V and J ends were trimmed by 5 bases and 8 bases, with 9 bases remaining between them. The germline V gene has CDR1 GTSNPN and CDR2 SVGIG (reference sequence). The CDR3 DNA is TGTGCCTGGTCTAGTTCCGGCTACACCTTC. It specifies CAWSSSGYTF. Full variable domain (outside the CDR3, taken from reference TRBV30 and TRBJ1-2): SQTIHQWPATLVQPVGSPLSLECTVEGTSNPNLYWYRQAAGRGLQLLFYSVGIGQISSEVPQNLSASRPQDRQFILSSKKLLLSDSGFYLCAWSSSGYTFGSGTRLTVV.

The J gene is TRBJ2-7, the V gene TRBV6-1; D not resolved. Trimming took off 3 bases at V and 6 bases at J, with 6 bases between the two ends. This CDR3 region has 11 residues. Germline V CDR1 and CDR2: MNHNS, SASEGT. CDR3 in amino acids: CASSDGIEQYV. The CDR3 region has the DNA TGTGCCAGCAGTGATGGGATCGAGCAGTACGTC.

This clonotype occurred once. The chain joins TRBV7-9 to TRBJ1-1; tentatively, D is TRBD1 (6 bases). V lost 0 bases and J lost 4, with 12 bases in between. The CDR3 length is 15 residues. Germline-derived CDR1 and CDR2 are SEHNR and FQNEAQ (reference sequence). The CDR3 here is CASSLALGGVTEAFF. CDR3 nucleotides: TGTGCCAGCAGCTTAGCGCTGGGGGGCGTCACTGAAGCTTTCTTT. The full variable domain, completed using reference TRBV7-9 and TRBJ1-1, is DTGVSQNPRHKITKRGQNVTFRCDPISEHNRLYWYRQTLGQGPEFLTYFQNEAQLEKSRLLSDRFSAERPKGSFSTLEIQRTEQGDSAMYLCASSLALGGVTEAFFGQGTRLTVV.

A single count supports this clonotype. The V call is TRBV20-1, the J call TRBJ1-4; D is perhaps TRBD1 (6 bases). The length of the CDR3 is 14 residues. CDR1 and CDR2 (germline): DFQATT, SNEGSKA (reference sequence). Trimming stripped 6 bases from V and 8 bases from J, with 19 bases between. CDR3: CSAARTEPGEKLFF. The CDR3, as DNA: TGCAGTGCCGCAAGGACAGAGCCGGGGGAAAAACTGTTTTTT.

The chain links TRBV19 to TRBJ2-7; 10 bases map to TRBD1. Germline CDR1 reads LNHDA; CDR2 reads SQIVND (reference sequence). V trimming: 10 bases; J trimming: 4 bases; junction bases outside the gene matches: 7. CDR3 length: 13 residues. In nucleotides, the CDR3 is TGTGCCACCGTCGGGACAGGGGAGTACGAGCAGTACTTC. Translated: CATVGTGEYEQYF.

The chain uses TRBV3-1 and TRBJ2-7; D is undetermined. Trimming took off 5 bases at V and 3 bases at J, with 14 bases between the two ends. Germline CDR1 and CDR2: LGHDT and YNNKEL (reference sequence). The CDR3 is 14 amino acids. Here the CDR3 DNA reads TGTGCCAGCAGCGTCGGCCATGGCGGCTACGAGCAGTACGTC. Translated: CASSVGHGGYEQYV.

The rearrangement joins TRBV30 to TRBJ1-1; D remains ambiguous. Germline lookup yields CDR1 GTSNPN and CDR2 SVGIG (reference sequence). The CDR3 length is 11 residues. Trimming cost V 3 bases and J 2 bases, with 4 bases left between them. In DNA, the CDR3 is TGTGCCTGGAGCGATAACACTGAAGCTTTCTTT. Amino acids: CAWSDNTEAFF.

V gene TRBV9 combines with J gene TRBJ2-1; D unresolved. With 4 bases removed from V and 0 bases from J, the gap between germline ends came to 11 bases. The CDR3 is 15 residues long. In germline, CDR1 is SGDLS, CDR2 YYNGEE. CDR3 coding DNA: TGTGCCAGCAGCCCTTTTTCTGGCTCCTACAATGAGCAGTTCTTC. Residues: CASSPFSGSYNEQFF.

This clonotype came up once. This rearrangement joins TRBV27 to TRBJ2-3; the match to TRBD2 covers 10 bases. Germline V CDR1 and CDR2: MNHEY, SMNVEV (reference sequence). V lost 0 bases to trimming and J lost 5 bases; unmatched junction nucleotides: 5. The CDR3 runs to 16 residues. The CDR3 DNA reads TGTGCCAGCAGTTTATCGGCTAGCGGGGGTGGAGATACGCAGTATTTT. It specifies CASSLSASGGGDTQYF.

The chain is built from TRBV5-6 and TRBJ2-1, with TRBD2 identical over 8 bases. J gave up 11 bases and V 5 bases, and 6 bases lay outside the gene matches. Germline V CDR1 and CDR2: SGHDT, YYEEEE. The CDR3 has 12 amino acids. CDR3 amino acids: CASSTGGPKQFF. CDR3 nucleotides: TGTGCCAGCAGTACGGGGGGGCCTAAGCAGTTCTTC.

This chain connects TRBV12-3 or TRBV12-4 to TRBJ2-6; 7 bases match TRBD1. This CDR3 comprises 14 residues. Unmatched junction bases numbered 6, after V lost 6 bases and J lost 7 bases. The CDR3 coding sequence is TGTGCCAGCAGCCCCGGGACAGACGCCAACGTCCTGACTTTC. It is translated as CASSPGTDANVLTF.

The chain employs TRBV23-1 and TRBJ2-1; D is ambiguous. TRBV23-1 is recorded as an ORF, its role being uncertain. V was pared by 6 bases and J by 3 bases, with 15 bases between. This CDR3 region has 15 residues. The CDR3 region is CASRPPPRNYNEQFF. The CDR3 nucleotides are TGCGCCAGCAGGCCCCCCCCGAGGAACTACAATGAGCAGTTCTTC.